This T cell receptor beta chain was captured by sequencing in a study of PD-1 blockade in classical Hodgkin lymphoma. Whole-study findings and limits: Lower baseline TCR diversity marked trial partial responders and progressors.

About this clone itself: What it binds is unknown.

Assay used: immunoSEQ multiplex PCR; TCRdb lists only in-frame clones, some missing. The table shows 10,000 to 15,000 clones, with almost 90% occurring only once. Relapse after autologous stem cell transplantation occurred in every patient, and brentuximab vedotin exposure varied. By magnetic negative selection, CD4+ T cells were purified from thawed PBMCs. The material was CD4+ T cells from blood, obtained at baseline. The receptor's source is a human donor with classical Hodgkin lymphoma.

For the CDR3, the DNA is TGTGCCAGCAGCTTGGCCTGGGGACAGGAAAATCAGCCCCAGCATTTT. Amino acids: CASSLAWGQENQPQHF. This rearrangement joins TRBV5-8 to TRBJ1-5; TRBD1 matches 8 bases. The V gene's germline CDR1 is SGHTS and CDR2 YDEGEE. Trimming at V came to 0 bases and at J to 4 bases, leaving 6 bases not matched to a gene. The CDR3 sequence is 16 residues long.